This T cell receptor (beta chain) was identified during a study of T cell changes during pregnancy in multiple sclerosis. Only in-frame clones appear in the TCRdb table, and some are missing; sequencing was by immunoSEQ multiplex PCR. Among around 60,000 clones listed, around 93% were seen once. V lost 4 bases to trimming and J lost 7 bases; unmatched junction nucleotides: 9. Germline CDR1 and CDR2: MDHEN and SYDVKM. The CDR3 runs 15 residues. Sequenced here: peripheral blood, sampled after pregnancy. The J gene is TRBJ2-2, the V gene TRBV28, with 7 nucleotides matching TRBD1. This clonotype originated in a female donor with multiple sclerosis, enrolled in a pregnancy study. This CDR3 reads CASSSYRDSLGELFF. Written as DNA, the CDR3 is TGTGCCAGCAGTTCGTACCGGGACAGCCTCGGGGAGCTGTTTTTT.